These T cell receptor beta chains were read from a single sample in a study of blood T cells in healthy people across ages. In TCRdb, the 5' RACE reads were re-called with MiXCR into one record per CDR3 protein. The table lists about 1.1 million distinct CDR3 sequences, about two fifths of them singletons. Sequenced input: blood. The receptor source for this set is a man between 18 and 29 years old in good health. The conserved cysteine and the conserved F or W are not part of the CDR3 here.

j_gene	v_gene	CDR3aa
.	TRBV7-2	ASSARTGFSYEQY
TRBJ1-4	TRBV28	ASSSVTYEKLF
TRBJ2-2	TRBV5-1	ASSLDGQGVSNTGELF
TRBJ2-1	TRBV7-2	ASSFGLAENEQF
TRBJ2-3	TRBV7-9	ASSSTGASTDTQY
TRBJ2-2	TRBV4-1	ASSQPGQGTGELF
TRBJ2-7	TRBV7-9	ASSFLREQY
.	TRBV5-1	ASSQDDGGGNEQY
TRBJ1-2	TRBV9	ASSPRDREHYGYT
TRBJ1-2	TRBV5-8	ASSPYPRTNRGQNYGYT
TRBJ2-1	TRBV6-5	ASSYTVAHNEQF
TRBJ2-5	TRBV12-3/TRBV12-4	ASSFTRAGVETPY
TRBJ2-2	TRBV13	ASSSQGANTGELF